These T cell receptor beta chains were read from a single sample in a study of blood T cell repertoires in COVID-19. TCRdb's copy holds only in-frame clones and misses some; the assay was immunoSEQ multiplex PCR. The data hold more than 350,000 clones, with about 83% observed a single time. The sample taken for sequencing was PBMCs or T cells enriched from blood (not recorded which). Source of these receptors: a woman aged 50 to 65 who had recovered from COVID-19. The CDR3 runs from the conserved cysteine through the conserved F or W. D genes are given only for firm matches. Size tells how often a clone was seen (once, few, many) or the class of an expanded clone, and some rows leave it out.

CDR3: CASSIPQGAGNTEAFF; DNA: TGTGCCAGTAGTATTCCCCAGGGGGCAGGGAACACTGAAGCTTTCTTT; size: .; D: TRBD1; V: TRBV19; J: TRBJ1-1
CDR3: CASSYQFWPQHF; DNA: TGTGCCAGCAGTTACCAGTTTTGGCCCCAGCATTTT; size: .; D: .; V: TRBV6-6; J: TRBJ1-5
CDR3: CASEWGTGGTEAFF; DNA: TGTGCCAGCGAGTGGGGGACAGGTGGTACTGAAGCTTTCTTT; size: .; D: TRBD1; V: TRBV2; J: TRBJ1-1
CDR3: CASSSDTFGYTF; DNA: TGCGCCAGCAGCTCGGACACTTTTGGCTACACCTTC; size: .; D: .; V: TRBV5-1; J: TRBJ1-2
CDR3: CASSLQNYGYTF; DNA: TGTGCCAGCAGCTTACAGAACTATGGCTACACCTTC; size: .; D: .; V: TRBV7-2; J: TRBJ1-2
CDR3: CASIGGAGEKLFF; DNA: TGTGCCAGTATTGGCGGGGCCGGCGAAAAACTGTTTTTT; size: .; D: .; V: TRBV19; J: TRBJ1-4
CDR3: CASSPQWLGGPGEQFF; DNA: TGCGCCAGCAGCCCCCAGTGGTTGGGGGGGCCGGGTGAGCAGTTCTTC; size: .; D: .; V: TRBV4-3; J: TRBJ2-1
CDR3: CATNPLAGGRNEQFF; DNA: TGTGCCACCAACCCCCTAGCGGGGGGGAGAAATGAGCAGTTCTTC; size: .; D: TRBD2; V: TRBV15; J: TRBJ2-1
CDR3: CASSDRQGRDGYTF; DNA: TGTGCCAGCAGTGACAGACAGGGCAGGGATGGCTACACCTTC; size: .; D: TRBD1; V: TRBV6-4; J: TRBJ1-2
CDR3: CASSLITDNYGYTF; DNA: TGTGCCAGCAGCTTAATCACAGATAACTATGGCTACACCTTC; size: .; D: .; V: TRBV7-2; J: TRBJ1-2
CDR3: CASSQGASNQPQHF; DNA: TGTGCCAGCAGCCAGGGCGCGTCCAATCAGCCCCAGCATTTT; size: .; D: .; V: TRBV3-1/TRBV3-2; J: TRBJ1-5
CDR3: CASSLAGIPGNTIYF; DNA: TGTGCCAGCAGCTTAGCCGGGATCCCTGGAAACACCATATATTTT; size: .; D: .; V: TRBV7-2; J: TRBJ1-3
CDR3: CASSRGDRGGETQYF; DNA: TGTGCCAGCTCACGAGGGGACAGAGGTGGGGAGACCCAGTACTTC; size: .; D: TRBD1; V: TRBV18; J: TRBJ2-5
CDR3: CASSRQGNTEAFF; DNA: TGTGCCAGCAGCAGACAGGGCAACACTGAAGCTTTCTTT; size: few; D: TRBD1; V: TRBV3-1/TRBV3-2; J: TRBJ1-1
CDR3: CASSYWSSGYNEQFF; DNA: TGTGCCAGCAGTTATTGGTCTAGCGGATACAATGAGCAGTTCTTC; size: .; D: TRBD2; V: TRBV6-2/TRBV6-3; J: TRBJ2-1
CDR3: CASSLLGRAYEQYF; DNA: TGTGCCAGCAGCTTACTCGGGCGGGCCTACGAGCAGTACTTC; size: .; D: .; V: TRBV7-2; J: TRBJ2-7
CDR3: CASSLLPGTSEQETQYF; DNA: TGTGCCAGCAGTTTACTGCCCGGGACTAGCGAACAAGAGACCCAGTACTTC; size: .; D: TRBD2; V: TRBV27; J: TRBJ2-5
CDR3: CASSPVEGILNTEAFF; DNA: TGTGCCAGCAGCCCCGTGGAGGGGATTCTGAACACTGAAGCTTTCTTT; size: .; D: .; V: TRBV27; J: TRBJ1-1
CDR3: CASSEAGNPQETQYF; DNA: TGTGCCAGCAGTGAAGCGGGCAACCCTCAAGAGACCCAGTACTTC; size: .; D: .; V: TRBV2; J: TRBJ2-5
CDR3: CASSSPTSAYEQYF; DNA: TGTGCCAGCAGTTCCCCGACTAGCGCCTACGAGCAGTACTTC; size: once; D: TRBD2; V: TRBV28; J: TRBJ2-7
CDR3: CASSNTGGFLGEQYF; DNA: TGTGCCAGCAGCAATACAGGGGGCTTCTTGGGCGAGCAGTACTTC; size: .; D: TRBD1; V: TRBV5-6; J: TRBJ2-7
CDR3: CASSFLTSGGKGAFF; DNA: TGTGCCAGCAGCTTTTTGACTAGCGGGGGGAAGGGAGCGTTCTTC; size: .; D: TRBD2; V: TRBV7-9; J: TRBJ2-1
CDR3: CASSVNSPNTGELFF; DNA: TGTGCCAGCAGCGTAAACAGCCCGAACACCGGGGAGCTGTTTTTT; size: .; D: .; V: TRBV9; J: TRBJ2-2
CDR3: CSVGKGRAGNTFHEAFF; DNA: TGCAGCGTTGGAAAGGGCCGGGCAGGGAATACCTTCCACGAAGCTTTCTTT; size: few; D: .; V: TRBV29-1; J: TRBJ1-1